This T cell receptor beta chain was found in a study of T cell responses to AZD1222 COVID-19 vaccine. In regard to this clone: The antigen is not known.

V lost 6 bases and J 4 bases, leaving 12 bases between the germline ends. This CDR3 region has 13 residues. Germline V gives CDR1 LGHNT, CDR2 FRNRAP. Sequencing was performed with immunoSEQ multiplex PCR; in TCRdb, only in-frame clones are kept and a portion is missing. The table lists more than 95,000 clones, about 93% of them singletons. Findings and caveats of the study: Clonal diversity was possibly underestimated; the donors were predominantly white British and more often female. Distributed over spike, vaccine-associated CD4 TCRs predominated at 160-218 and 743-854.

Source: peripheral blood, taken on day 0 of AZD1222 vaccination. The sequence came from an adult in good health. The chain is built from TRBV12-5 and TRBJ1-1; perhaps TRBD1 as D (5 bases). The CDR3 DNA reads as TGTGCTAGTGGCCAGAACGGGGGCACTGAAGCTTTCTTT. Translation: CASGQNGGTEAFF.